The clone carrying this T cell receptor (beta chain) occurred once. This entry is derived from a study of blood T cell repertoires in COVID-19. Study in general: Whether acute or convalescent, the COVID-19 samples came from the United States, Italy and Spain. Sample material is recorded as cDNA or gDNA derived from T cells, B-cell-depleted T cells, or PBMCs.

The authors' processing: Estimation of nucleated cell counts relied on the amplification of reference gene primers. Sequencing used immunoSEQ multiplex PCR; TCRdb keeps in-frame clones, though not all of them. D and trimming were read from the DNA, whereas the V and J calls and clone size are those reported in that table. The repertoire holds 150,000 to 180,000 clones, less than 90% seen once, with 2% to 3% in the top ten. The CDR3 extends over 15 amino acids. Germline lookup yields CDR1 GTSNPN and CDR2 SVGIG (reference sequence). V lost 7 bases to trimming and J lost 3 bases; unmatched junction nucleotides: 6.

The chain uses TRBV30 and TRBJ1-6, with TRBD1 identical over 10 bases. The specimen sequenced was peripheral blood. The source is a woman in her sixties or seventies with acute or convalescent COVID-19. CDR3 DNA sequence: TGTGCCTCGCTCCGGACAGGGGGCTATAATTCACCCCTCCACTTT. Protein sequence: CASLRTGGYNSPLHF.